One sample yielded the 32 T cell receptor beta chains listed below, sequenced in a study of T cells after yellow fever vaccination. TCRdb independently ran MiXCR on the 5' RACE reads; one entry per CDR3 protein. The repertoire has 170,000 or so distinct CDR3 sequences, about 6.2% of them found once; the top ten carry about 2.8%. This specimen consisted of CD4+ T cells sorted from PBMCs, obtained on the day of the first yellow fever vaccination. These receptors all stem from a young man who received the YFV17D yellow fever vaccine.

The V gene is TRBV29-1, the J gene TRBJ1-2; 9 nucleotides match TRBD1. Losses at the gene ends were 0 bases for V and 8 bases for J; bases not matched to a gene: 16. The CDR3 has 17 residues. From germline, CDR1 is SQVTM and CDR2 ANQGSEA. The CDR3 loop reads CSVEDVLSGQGRKGYTF. CDR3 sequence (DNA): TGCAGCGTTGAAGATGTTTTATCGGGACAGGGAAGGAAGGGCTACACCTTC.

Only a few counts were recorded for this clonotype. This chain connects TRBV2 to TRBJ2-7, with D hard to call. With 3 bases removed from V and 2 bases from J, the gap between germline ends came to 2 bases. The CDR3 spans 11 residues. Germline-derived CDR1 and CDR2 are SNHLY and FYNNEI. This CDR3 reads CASSDPYEQYF. Here the CDR3 DNA reads TGTGCCAGCAGTGACCCCTACGAGCAGTACTTC.

This clonotype showed up many times. J is TRBJ2-1 and V is TRBV5-1; a weak D match, TRBD2 (5 bases). The germline CDR1 and CDR2 sequences are SGHRS and YFSETQ. Trimming pared 0 bases from V and 7 bases from J, leaving 17 bases between. The CDR3 sequence is 16 residues long. The CDR3 DNA sequence: TGCGCCAGCAGCTTGGCCATCGGGGTCTCGGGGAATGAGCAGTTCTTC. Its protein product is CASSLAIGVSGNEQFF.

The V gene is TRBV18, the J gene TRBJ2-5; D remains unclear. The CDR3 sequence is 16 residues long. CDR1 is KGHSH, CDR2 LQKENI, per germline. The germline V and J ends were trimmed by 3 bases and 4 bases, with 18 bases remaining between them. The chain's CDR3 is CASSPTLEVQRETQYF. The CDR3 nucleotides are TGTGCCAGCTCACCTACCTTAGAGGTCCAAAGAGAGACCCAGTACTTC.

The V call is TRBV6-2 or TRBV6-3, the J call TRBJ2-2, with TRBD1 identical over 11 bases. The V and J ends lost 5 bases and 3 bases, in that order; junction bases with no gene match: 8. Germline V gene data show CDR1 as MNHEY and CDR2 as SVGEGT. The CDR3 extends over 17 amino acids. The CDR3 reads CASSNPGQGADTGELFF. In DNA form, the CDR3 reads TGTGCCAGCAGTAACCCCGGACAGGGGGCGGACACCGGGGAGCTGTTTTTT.

The chain carries TRBV18 and TRBJ1-1; unclear D gene. Trimming stripped 5 bases from V and 1 base from J, with 8 bases between. The germline CDR1 and CDR2 sequences are KGHSH and LQKENI. This CDR3 region has 13 residues. The CDR3 coding sequence is TGTGCCAGCTCAGGGATTGAGAACACTGAAGCTTTCTTT. Protein: CASSGIENTEAFF.

The table lists this clonotype with a few counts. The V and J genes are TRBV6-1 and TRBJ2-7; D possibly corresponds to TRBD2 (6 bases). V lost 6 bases and J lost 4, with 19 bases in between. This CDR3 region has 15 residues. The germline CDR1 and CDR2 sequences are MNHNS and SASEGT. The CDR3 reads CASSQEGLGQYEQYF. CDR3 coding DNA: TGTGCCAGCAGCCAGGAGGGCCTGGGCCAATACGAGCAGTACTTC.

This clonotype was observed a handful of times. The chain couples TRBV7-2 to TRBJ2-5, with 7 bases aligning to TRBD1. Germline V gene sequence: CDR1 SGHTA, CDR2 FQGNSA. Losses at the gene ends were 6 bases for V and 5 bases for J; bases not matched to a gene: 6. The CDR3 totals 13 residues. CDR3 loop: CASRGGGRETQYF. The CDR3 nucleotides are TGTGCCAGCAGAGGGGGCGGGCGGGAGACCCAGTACTTC.

Only one count was recorded for this clonotype. J is TRBJ2-2 and V is TRBV7-2, with 10 bases aligning to TRBD2. Germline-derived CDR1 and CDR2 are SGHTA and FQGNSA. The length of the CDR3 is 14 residues. V shed 4 bases and J 6 bases; nucleotides not matched to a gene: 2. CDR3 in DNA: TGTGCCAGCAGCTCGCTAGCGGGGGCCGGGGAGCTGTTTTTT. Translating gives CASSSLAGAGELFF.

The table lists this clonotype with a few counts. This chain connects TRBV9 to TRBJ1-1; 9 nucleotides align to TRBD1. Germline values: CDR1 SGDLS, CDR2 YYNGEE. V dropped 4 bases and J dropped 6; count of bases not matched to a gene: 7. CDR3 length equals 14 residues. The CDR3: CASSPGQGGSEAFF. The CDR3 DNA reads as TGTGCCAGCAGCCCGGGACAGGGAGGCTCTGAAGCTTTCTTT.

This clonotype was seen repeatedly, ten times or more. The V and J genes are TRBV29-1 and TRBJ2-3, with 10 bases aligning to TRBD2. The CDR3 has 13 amino acids. The germline V gene has CDR1 SQVTM and CDR2 ANQGSEA. V shed 6 bases, J shed 3 bases, and the junction held 3 bases outside the gene matches. The CDR3 protein is CSVSGGETDTQYF. The CDR3 DNA reads as TGCAGCGTGAGCGGGGGGGAAACAGATACGCAGTATTTT.

Many counts were recorded for this clonotype. V and J are TRBV11-2 and TRBJ2-7, with unresolved D. CDR1 and CDR2 from the germline V gene are SGHAT and FQNNGV. Trimming cost V 5 bases and J 6 bases, with 8 bases left between them. This CDR3 is 11 amino acids long. CDR3 sequence reads: CASSPTVEQYF. The CDR3 nucleotides are TGTGCCAGCAGCCCGACGGTCGAGCAGTACTTC.

This clonotype was counted only a few times. The genes are TRBV18 and TRBJ1-2; 8 nucleotides match TRBD1. Germline V CDR1 and CDR2: KGHSH, LQKENI. Germline trimming cut 3 bases from V and 6 bases from J; bases unmatched to any gene: 9. The CDR3 spans 15 residues. CDR3 protein: CASSPPQDRADGYTF. In DNA, the CDR3 is TGTGCCAGCTCACCTCCCCAGGACAGGGCTGATGGCTACACCTTC.

The chain joins TRBV5-6 to TRBJ2-5; no clear D gene. This CDR3 is built from 13 residues. V was shortened by 1 base and J by 5 bases, with 9 bases between the two germline ends. Germline CDR1 SGHDT, CDR2 YYEEEE. Here the CDR3 reads CASSLYSAETQYF. Written as DNA, the CDR3 is TGTGCCAGCAGCTTGTATAGTGCGGAGACCCAGTACTTC.

V is TRBV12-3 or TRBV12-4 and J is TRBJ2-7; D gene ambiguous. The CDR3 covers 14 residues. V lost 7 bases to trimming and J lost 6 bases, with 19 bases between them. As DNA, the CDR3 is TGTGCCAGCAAAAGGTCTACGGCGGAGCTCGAGCAGTACTTC. This gives the protein CASKRSTAELEQYF.

V is TRBV6-5 and J is TRBJ1-4; 7 bases align to TRBD1. After removal of 0 bases from V and 7 bases from J, the junction contained 5 bases not matched to a gene. CDR3 size: 15 residues. CDR1 and CDR2 (germline): MNHEY, SVGAGI. The chain's CDR3 is CASSYSTGLGEKLFF. The CDR3 DNA is TGTGCCAGCAGTTACTCGACAGGGCTGGGTGAAAAACTGTTTTTT.

This clonotype was seen more than once but under ten times. This chain uses TRBV12-2 with TRBJ2-7. TRBV12-2 has pseudogene status. There are 14 residues in the CDR3. For the CDR3, the DNA is TGTGCAAGTCGCTTAGCCGGGGTCCCCTACGAGCAGTACGTC. Protein product: CASRLAGVPYEQYV.

V usage is TRBV28 and J usage is TRBJ1-6; perhaps TRBD1 as D (6 bases). The CDR3 is 15 amino acids. V was clipped by 3 bases and J by 6 bases, with 12 bases between them. Per germline, CDR1 MDHEN and CDR2 SYDVKM. CDR3 coding DNA: TGTGCCAGCAGTTTGGGGGGCGGACTTAATTCACCCCTCCACTTT. Its protein product is CASSLGGGLNSPLHF. Together with reference TRBV28 and TRBJ1-6, the CDR3 gives the full variable domain: DVKVTQSSRYLVKRTGEKVFLECVQDMDHENMFWYRQDPGLGLRLIYFSYDVKMKEKGDIPEGYSVSREKKERFSLILESASTNQTSMYLCASSLGGGLNSPLHFGNGTRLTVT.

The chain employs TRBV7-2 and TRBJ2-7; D possibly corresponds to TRBD1 (5 bases). Trimming took off 1 base at V and 2 bases at J, with 9 bases between the two ends. Per germline, CDR1 SGHTA and CDR2 FQGNSA. This CDR3 contains 14 residues. DNA of the CDR3: TGTGCCAGCAGCTTAGAGGCAGGGCCCTACGAGCAGTACGTC. Protein: CASSLEAGPYEQYV.

This clonotype was seen more than once but under ten times. The rearrangement uses TRBV12-3 or TRBV12-4 and TRBJ2-2, with D unclear. The ends were cut back, 3 bases at V and 6 bases at J, with 5 bases in the middle. The CDR3 runs 12 residues. The CDR3 region is CASSFGPGELFF. As DNA, the CDR3 is TGTGCCAGCAGTTTCGGCCCCGGGGAGCTGTTTTTT.

This clonotype was seen ten or more times. The DNA of the CDR3 is TGTGCCAGCAGCGAAATCGCGGGGTCAGATACGCAGTATTTT. Amino acid sequence: CASSEIAGSDTQYF. This chain joins TRBV5-4 and TRBJ2-3; weak D call: TRBD2 (6 bases). Trimming removed 4 bases from V and 4 bases from J, with 13 bases in between. From germline, CDR1 is SGHNT and CDR2 YYREEE (reference sequence). The CDR3 spans 14 residues.

This clonotype has more than one count but fewer than ten. The chain has TRBV4-3 and TRBJ2-3; D ambiguous. V was shortened by 4 bases and J by 1 base, with 6 bases between the two germline ends. The CDR3 contains 13 residues. Germline CDR1 reads LGHNA; CDR2 reads YSLEER. The CDR3 reads CASSRRGTDTQYF. Here the CDR3 DNA reads TGCGCCAGCAGCCGGCGTGGCACAGATACGCAGTATTTT.

The chain has TRBV20-1 and TRBJ1-5; D call uncertain. V shed 0 bases and J shed 2 bases, with 17 bases lying between them. Looked up from germline, CDR1 is DFQATT and CDR2 is SNEGSKA (reference sequence). CDR3 size: 17 residues. For the CDR3, the DNA is TGCAGTGCTAGAGATAGGGTGGTAGGGTGGGGCAATCAGCCCCAGCATTTT. Its protein is CSARDRVVGWGNQPQHF.

This clonotype was found a few times. The V call is TRBV15, the J call TRBJ2-3; 7 nucleotides match TRBD2. In germline, CDR1 is LNHNV, CDR2 YYDKDF (reference sequence). The CDR3 is made up of 17 amino acids. J gave up 3 bases and V 0 bases, and 9 bases lay outside the gene matches. The CDR3 region is CATSRDLAAAATDTQYF. In DNA form, the CDR3 reads TGTGCCACCAGCAGAGATCTAGCGGCCGCGGCTACAGATACGCAGTATTTT.

This clonotype was recorded many times. J is TRBJ1-1 and V is TRBV7-9, with D possibly matching TRBD1 (5 bases). Trimming shortened V by 4 bases and J by 0 bases, and 12 bases separated the two germline ends. Germline V CDR1 and CDR2: SEHNR, FQNEAQ (reference sequence). The CDR3 spans 15 residues. CDR3 sequence (DNA): TGTGCCAGCAGCTACCCAGGACACCTGAACACTGAAGCTTTCTTT. It yields the protein CASSYPGHLNTEAFF.

V gene TRBV7-3 combines with J gene TRBJ2-1, with 7 bases lining up with TRBD1. CDR1 and CDR2 (germline): SGHTA, FQGTGA. V shed 2 bases, J shed 0 bases, and the junction held 7 bases outside the gene matches. The CDR3 sequence is 17 residues long. CDR3 sequence: CASSLPGAGGSYNEQFF. The CDR3 DNA reads as TGTGCCAGCAGCTTACCTGGGGCAGGGGGCTCCTACAATGAGCAGTTCTTC.

The table lists this clonotype with many counts. This chain links TRBV21-1 with TRBJ1-1; TRBD1 is taken as the D call from the table, unchecked against the DNA. TRBV21-1 is a known pseudogene. CDR3 length: 15 residues. The chain's CDR3 is CASSENQGFGTEAFF. CDR3 sequence (DNA): TGTGCCAGCAGCGAGAATCAGGGGTTTGGCACTGAAGCTTTCTTT.

This clonotype was picked up many times. This sequence joins TRBV5-1 and TRBJ1-3; D gene ambiguous. CDR1 SGHRS and CDR2 YFSETQ come from the germline V gene. This CDR3 comprises 15 residues. The germline V and J ends were trimmed by 1 base and 0 bases, with 8 bases remaining between them. As DNA, the CDR3 is TGCGCCAGCAGCTTGAGTGGGCCCTCTGGAAACACCATATATTTT. Protein: CASSLSGPSGNTIYF.

This clonotype was counted many times. The chain couples TRBV7-2 to TRBJ2-3, with no clear D. From germline, CDR1 is SGHTA and CDR2 FQGNSA. CDR3 length: 13 amino acids. V lost 8 bases to trimming and J lost 4 bases, with 13 bases between them. The CDR3 here is CASYSGEADTQYF. CDR3 nucleotide sequence: TGTGCCAGCTACTCTGGAGAGGCAGATACGCAGTATTTT.

This clonotype was counted ten times or more. The V gene is TRBV5-1, the J gene TRBJ2-3, with 9 bases that match TRBD2. The CDR3 is 15 amino acids. V lost 4 bases and J lost 4; bases outside the gene matches: 7. The germline V gene encodes CDR1 SGHRS and CDR2 YFSETQ. The CDR3 sequence: CASSLLGGGADTQYF. The CDR3 DNA is TGCGCCAGCAGCCTACTTGGCGGGGGGGCAGATACGCAGTATTTT.

The chain joins TRBV3-1 to TRBJ1-1; 7 nucleotides agree with TRBD1. J lost 3 bases, V lost 3 bases, and 1 base had no gene match. The CDR3 extends over 13 amino acids. The germline CDR1 and CDR2 sequences are LGHDT and YNNKEL (reference sequence). The CDR3 sequence is CASSHRGDTEAFF. The CDR3 bases are TGTGCCAGCAGCCACAGGGGGGACACTGAAGCTTTCTTT.

This clonotype was seen at least ten times. The chain combines TRBV5-1 with TRBJ1-6; TRBD1 is a possible D gene (5 bases). The V gene lost 0 bases and the J gene lost 8 bases, with 9 bases spanning the gap. Per germline, CDR1 SGHRS and CDR2 YFSETQ. This CDR3 has 14 residues. DNA for the CDR3: TGCGCCAGCAGCTTGGAGGGGAAGGATTCACCCCTCCACTTT. Amino acids: CASSLEGKDSPLHF.